The 17 T cell receptor beta chains below were found in one sample sequenced in a study of CD8+ T cells in alopecia areata. Investigators isolated RNA and reverse transcribed it into cDNA to act as the sequencing template. The table came from immunoSEQ multiplex PCR; TCRdb's copy has only in-frame clones and leaves some out. The repertoire holds over 150,000 clones, with about 61% as singletons. The source material was CD8+ T cells sorted from blood. The receptors were gathered from a human donor in good health.

J is TRBJ2-7 and V is TRBV4-1, with a possible D match to TRBD1 (5 bases). The V gene's germline CDR1 is MGHRA and CDR2 YSYEKL. The V end was cut by 0 bases, the J end by 2 bases, with 14 bases between. The CDR3 is made up of 16 amino acids. This CDR3 reads CASSQDPAGPPYEQYF. In DNA form, the CDR3 reads TGCGCCAGCAGCCAAGATCCAGCAGGGCCCCCCTACGAGCAGTACTTC.

This clone was counted between two and nine times. The chain combines TRBV15 with TRBJ1-5, with a tentative D call TRBD1 (5 bases). The CDR3 spans 16 residues. In germline, CDR1 is LNHNV, CDR2 YYDKDF (reference sequence). V dropped 5 bases and J dropped 5 bases, with 19 bases sitting between them. The CDR3 region has the DNA TGTGCCACCAGCGGCGGGACCCCTGGGGATCATCAGCCCCAGCATTTT. This sequence encodes CATSGGTPGDHQPQHF.

The chain links TRBV9 to TRBJ2-7, with a possible D match to TRBD2 (5 bases). The germline CDR1 and CDR2 sequences are SGDLS and YYNGEE. CDR3 length: 13 residues. Trimming cost V 0 bases and J 3 bases, with 7 bases left between them. The CDR3 DNA sequence: TGTGCCAGCAGCGTAGCCGGGGACTACGAGCAGTACTTC. It codes for CASSVAGDYEQYF.

V and J are TRBV4-2 and TRBJ2-5; D ambiguous. Trimming stripped 4 bases from V and 2 bases from J, with 8 bases between. The CDR3 is made up of 13 amino acids. Germline CDR1 and CDR2: LGHNA and YNFKEQ. The CDR3 loop reads CASSLYIQETQYF. CDR3 nucleotide sequence: TGTGCCAGCAGCCTATACATTCAAGAGACCCAGTACTTC.

This clone was found a few times. The chain couples TRBV5-1 to TRBJ2-2, with D possibly TRBD2 on 5 matching bases. The CDR3 loop spans 12 amino acids. Deletions cut 4 bases from V and 10 bases from J, with 11 bases between. Per the germline V gene, CDR1 is SGHRS and CDR2 is YFSETQ. DNA for the CDR3: TGCGCCAGCAGCAGTACCGGGATGGAGCTGTTTTTT. It translates to CASSSTGMELFF.

The V and J genes are TRBV5-4 and TRBJ2-5; TRBD2 aligns across 7 bases. Germline CDR1 reads SGHNT; CDR2 reads YYREEE (reference sequence). The CDR3 covers 15 residues. The J segment lost 5 bases and the V segment lost 4 bases, leaving 11 bases of the junction unmatched. CDR3 sequence (DNA): TGTGCCAGCAGCAGGAGGGCAGGGCGGGGGGAGACCCAGTACTTC. Translating gives CASSRRAGRGETQYF.

The rearrangement joins TRBV5-6 to TRBJ1-1; D is uncertain. The CDR3 spans 14 residues. CDR1 is SGHDT and CDR2 is YYEEEE in the germline V gene. The V and J ends lost 4 bases and 5 bases respectively, with 15 bases between them. CDR3 sequence: CASSPEVGWTEAFF. The CDR3 nucleotides read TGTGCCAGCAGCCCGGAGGTGGGCTGGACTGAAGCTTTCTTT. Supplemented by reference TRBV5-6 and TRBJ1-1, the full variable domain reads DAGVTQSPTHLIKTRGQQVTLRCSPKSGHDTVSWYQQALGQGPQFIFQYYEEEERQRGNFPDRFSGHQFPNYSSELNVNALLLGDSALYLCASSPEVGWTEAFFGQGTRLTVV.

The chain links TRBV6-5 to TRBJ1-2, with 9 bases fitting TRBD1. Germline V gives CDR1 MNHEY, CDR2 SVGAGI. CDR3 length equals 13 residues. The V segment lost 6 bases and the J segment 7 bases; nucleotides outside the gene matches: 6. Here the CDR3 reads CASREGQGFGYTF. In nucleotides, the CDR3 is TGTGCCAGCAGGGAGGGACAGGGATTTGGCTACACCTTC.

In its sample, this clone was seen a few times. The rearrangement links TRBV19 to TRBJ2-7; 9 bases match TRBD2. In germline, CDR1 is LNHDA, CDR2 SQIVND (reference sequence). The length of the CDR3 is 15 residues. V lost 7 bases to trimming and J lost 2 bases; unmatched junction nucleotides: 9. CDR3 nucleotides: TGTGCCAGTATGCCGGGGGCTAGCGGGGCCTACGAGCAGTACTTC. It codes for CASMPGASGAYEQYF.

This clone was seen only a few times. The chain is built from TRBV7-6 and TRBJ2-7; D is unresolved. The ends were cut back, 1 base at V and 3 bases at J, with 7 bases in the middle. The CDR3 runs to 13 residues. Germline loops: CDR1 SGHVS, CDR2 FNYEAQ. CDR3 DNA sequence: TGTGCCAGCAGCTTAGGGGCTAGCTACGAGCAGTACTTC. Protein product: CASSLGASYEQYF.

This clone was seen once. V is TRBV13 and J is TRBJ2-5; D is undetermined. The J call is uncertain, as TRBJ2-7 better fits the DNA end. The germline V gene has CDR1 PRHDT and CDR2 FYEKMQ (reference sequence). CDR3 size: 14 residues. The CDR3 DNA follows: TGTGCCAGCAGCTTAGGCCCCGACGGCTACGAGCAGTACTTC. Encoded protein: CASSLGPDGYEQYF.

The chain couples TRBV5-1 to TRBJ1-1; TRBD1 agrees at 10 bases. V dropped 7 bases and J dropped 3; count of bases not matched to a gene: 9. CDR1 and CDR2 from the germline V gene are SGHRS and YFSETQ. This CDR3 has 15 residues. CDR3 loop: CASQKEGTGDTEAFF. The CDR3 DNA sequence: TGCGCCAGCCAGAAAGAGGGGACAGGGGACACTGAAGCTTTCTTT.

This clone was recorded only once. This chain joins TRBV4-1 and TRBJ2-2; TRBD2 matches at 7 bases. Germline V gives CDR1 MGHRA, CDR2 YSYEKL. V was clipped by 7 bases and J by 5 bases; unmatched bases: 10. This CDR3 spans 15 amino acids. The CDR3 loop is CASTARGEATGELFF. The DNA for the CDR3 is TGCGCCAGCACCGCCCGGGGGGAGGCGACCGGGGAGCTGTTTTTT.

The V gene is TRBV4-1, the J gene TRBJ1-2; a weak D match, TRBD1 (5 bases). This CDR3 contains 15 residues. Germline V gene data show CDR1 as MGHRA and CDR2 as YSYEKL. Trimming left V 4 bases short and J 1 base short, with 13 bases between. The CDR3 DNA reads TGCGCCAGCAGCCCCACGGACATTGTTAACTATGGCTACACCTTC. This sequence encodes CASSPTDIVNYGYTF.

This clone was counted between two and nine times. The chain carries TRBV5-1 and TRBJ2-2, with D tentatively TRBD1 or TRBD2 (6 bases each). The V gene's germline CDR1 is SGHRS and CDR2 YFSETQ. Trimming pared 2 bases from V and 5 bases from J, leaving 13 bases between. The CDR3 consists of 15 residues. The CDR3 region is CASSFRPGATGELFF. CDR3 DNA sequence: TGCGCCAGCAGCTTCCGCCCGGGGGCGACCGGGGAGCTGTTTTTT.

This chain uses TRBV7-2 with TRBJ2-3; 9 bases align to TRBD2. Germline loops: CDR1 SGHTA, CDR2 FQGNSA. CDR3 length: 16 amino acids. V trimming: 5 bases; J trimming: 4 bases; junction bases outside the gene matches: 10. The CDR3 DNA sequence: TGTGCCAGCAGCGACGAGACTAGCGGTCCCCCAGATACGCAGTATTTT. This codes for CASSDETSGPPDTQYF.

V usage is TRBV15 and J usage is TRBJ1-2; 8 nucleotides match TRBD1. Trimming cost V 5 bases and J 4 bases; bases outside gene matches: 3. Per the germline V gene, CDR1 is LNHNV and CDR2 is YYDKDF (reference sequence). This CDR3 is 13 amino acids long. CDR3 protein: CATSPDRGYGYTF. The DNA of the CDR3 is TGTGCCACCAGCCCAGACAGGGGCTATGGCTACACCTTC.